A selection of T cell receptor beta chains follows, all from one sample in a study of blood T cell repertoires in COVID-19. This table comes from immunoSEQ multiplex PCR, and its TCRdb copy is limited to in-frame clones, with some not included. The sample includes more than 300,000 clones, around nine tenths of them seen just once. The material sequenced was PBMCs or T cells enriched from blood (not recorded which). These receptors all stem from a woman under 30 who had recovered from COVID-19. The CDR3 runs from the conserved cysteine through the conserved F or W. The D gene is left open where the match is weak. Size tells how often a clone was seen (once, few, many) or the class of an expanded clone, and some rows leave it out.

size: .; J: TRBJ2-1; V: TRBV6-2/TRBV6-3; D: .; DNA: TGTGCCAGCAGTTTGGGCGATGAGCAGTTCTTC; CDR3: CASSLGDEQFF
size: .; J: TRBJ1-5; V: TRBV4-1; D: .; DNA: TGCGCCAGCAGCCAAGTTTCGGGAGGGGGACAGCCCCAGCATTTT; CDR3: CASSQVSGGGQPQHF
size: .; J: TRBJ1-2; V: TRBV5-4; D: .; DNA: TGTGCCAGCAGCTTGAGCGGACGACCCATCTATGGCTACACCTTC; CDR3: CASSLSGRPIYGYTF
size: .; J: TRBJ1-5; V: TRBV4-1; D: .; DNA: TGCGCCAGCAGCGAAGCCCACAGGGTGAGCAATCAGCCCCAGCATTTT; CDR3: CASSEAHRVSNQPQHF
size: few; J: TRBJ1-6; V: TRBV3-1/TRBV3-2; D: .; DNA: TGTGCCAGCAGCCAGGGGGGTCCCCTCCCTAATTCACCCCTCCACTTT; CDR3: CASSQGGPLPNSPLHF
size: .; J: TRBJ2-3; V: TRBV10-3; D: .; DNA: TGTGCCATCAGTGAGAGCGGCGGGGATACAGATACGCAGTATTTT; CDR3: CAISESGGDTDTQYF
size: .; J: TRBJ1-6; V: TRBV6-1; D: .; DNA: TGTGCCAGCAGTGAAGTTAAGGGGGTCTATAATTCACCCCTCCACTTT; CDR3: CASSEVKGVYNSPLHF
size: .; J: TRBJ1-2; V: TRBV28; D: .; DNA: TGTGCCAGCAGTTTGGGCAGGGGTGATGGCTACACCTTC; CDR3: CASSLGRGDGYTF
size: .; J: TRBJ2-7; V: TRBV2; D: .; DNA: TGTGCCAGCAGTGTTCTAGGGAGGTACGAGCAGTACTTC; CDR3: CASSVLGRYEQYF
size: once; J: TRBJ1-6; V: TRBV2; D: .; DNA: TGTGCCAGCAGTGCCCGGGGGACACCCCTCCACTTT; CDR3: CASSARGTPLHF
size: .; J: TRBJ1-1; V: TRBV18; D: .; DNA: TGTGCCAGCTCCCGCAATTCCGGGGACACTGAAGCTTTCTTT; CDR3: CASSRNSGDTEAFF
size: few; J: TRBJ2-7; V: TRBV3-1/TRBV3-2; D: TRBD1; DNA: TGTGCCAGCAGTCAACAGGGGTCCTACGAGCAGTACTTC; CDR3: CASSQQGSYEQYF
size: .; J: TRBJ1-1; V: TRBV15; D: TRBD1; DNA: TGTGCCACCAGCAGCACAGACAGGGGACTGAACACTGAAGCTTTCTTT; CDR3: CATSSTDRGLNTEAFF
size: .; J: TRBJ2-3; V: TRBV14; D: TRBD2; DNA: TGTGCCAGCAGCTACCGTTTCACTAGCGGGGGGGCAGATACGCAGTATTTT; CDR3: CASSYRFTSGGADTQYF
size: .; J: TRBJ1-5; V: TRBV4-3; D: TRBD1; DNA: TGCGCCAGCAGCCAAGACGCACAGGGGATCGACAATCAGCCCCAGCATTTT; CDR3: CASSQDAQGIDNQPQHF
size: .; J: TRBJ2-3; V: TRBV6-1; D: TRBD2; DNA: TGTGCCAGCAGTGATACTAGCGGGGGGTACGATACGCAGTATTTT; CDR3: CASSDTSGGYDTQYF
size: .; J: TRBJ1-6; V: TRBV12-3/TRBV12-4; D: .; DNA: TGTGCCAGCAGGGCCCGAGGGCCCCTCCACTTT; CDR3: CASRARGPLHF
size: .; J: TRBJ1-5; V: TRBV11-2; D: TRBD1; DNA: TGTGCCAGCAGTTATAGTTCCCGGGACAGGTTCAATCAGCCCCAGCATTTT; CDR3: CASSYSSRDRFNQPQHF
size: .; J: TRBJ2-3; V: TRBV5-6; D: TRBD2; DNA: TGTGCCAGCAGCCTCGATCGACTAGCGGGGATCACTAGCACAGATACGCAGTATTTT; CDR3: CASSLDRLAGITSTDTQYF
size: once; J: TRBJ2-1; V: TRBV10-2; D: .; DNA: TGCGCCAGCAGTGAATCAGGTATCCGTGAGCAGTTCTTC; CDR3: CASSESGIREQFF
size: .; J: TRBJ2-7; V: TRBV11-3; D: .; DNA: TGTGCCAGCAGCTTAGCCTCAGCTGGCGGCGAGCAGTACTTC; CDR3: CASSLASAGGEQYF
size: .; J: TRBJ1-2; V: TRBV5-1; D: .; DNA: TGCGCCAGCAGCCTGGACACCTATGGCTACACCTTC; CDR3: CASSLDTYGYTF
size: .; J: TRBJ2-1; V: TRBV5-1; D: .; DNA: TGCGCCAGCAGCAACCGACTATGGGATGAGCAGTTCTTC; CDR3: CASSNRLWDEQFF
size: once; J: TRBJ2-7; V: TRBV19; D: .; DNA: TGTGCCAGTAGGGGGGCACAGGAAGGCTACGAGCAGTACTTC; CDR3: CASRGAQEGYEQYF
size: .; J: TRBJ1-5; V: TRBV5-1; D: .; DNA: TGCGCCAGCAGCTTAGCACCGGGTCTAGCGGGTCAGCCCCAGCATTTT; CDR3: CASSLAPGLAGQPQHF
size: .; J: TRBJ1-2; V: TRBV4-1; D: .; DNA: TGCGCCAGCAGCCAAGATCTCTCGGCGGGCTATGGCTACACCTTC; CDR3: CASSQDLSAGYGYTF
size: .; J: TRBJ1-2; V: TRBV29-1; D: TRBD1; DNA: TGCAGCGTTGACTGGGACAGGGGGTTGTATGGCTACACCTTC; CDR3: CSVDWDRGLYGYTF
size: .; J: TRBJ1-4; V: TRBV5-1; D: .; DNA: TGCGCCAGCAGCTTGGAACAGGCAGCAACTAATGAAAAACTGTTTTTT; CDR3: CASSLEQAATNEKLFF
size: .; J: TRBJ2-2; V: TRBV7-6; D: TRBD2; DNA: TGTGCCAGCGGAACTAGCGGGGGGGCGAACACCGGGGAGCTGTTTTTT; CDR3: CASGTSGGANTGELFF
size: .; J: TRBJ1-3; V: TRBV19; D: TRBD1; DNA: TGTGCCAGTAGTGGGGGACAGGGGAATGGAAACACCATATATTTT; CDR3: CASSGGQGNGNTIYF
size: .; J: TRBJ1-5; V: TRBV7-2; D: .; DNA: TGTGCCAGCAGCCCTAATCCGAATCAGCCCCAGCATTTT; CDR3: CASSPNPNQPQHF
size: .; J: TRBJ2-1; V: TRBV10-3; D: TRBD2; DNA: TGTGCCATCAGGTCGACTAGCGGGGACGTCTCCTACAATGAGCAGTTCTTC; CDR3: CAIRSTSGDVSYNEQFF
size: .; J: TRBJ2-1; V: TRBV7-2; D: .; DNA: TGTGCCAGCAGCTTAGCTTTTAGCGGAACTAATGAGCAGTTCTTC; CDR3: CASSLAFSGTNEQFF
size: .; J: TRBJ2-7; V: TRBV6-5; D: .; DNA: TGTGCCAGCAGCAGGGGCCAGTACGAGCAGTACTTC; CDR3: CASSRGQYEQYF
size: few; J: TRBJ1-5; V: TRBV27; D: TRBD1; DNA: TGTGCCAGCAGTCCGATCCCCGACAGGGAAGGAGGTCAGCCCCAGCATTTT; CDR3: CASSPIPDREGGQPQHF
size: .; J: TRBJ2-3; V: TRBV28; D: TRBD2; DNA: TGTGCCAGCAGCCTCACTTTACGGGGGGAGGCCCCCCCAGATACGCAGTATTTT; CDR3: CASSLTLRGEAPPDTQYF
size: .; J: TRBJ1-1; V: TRBV7-6; D: TRBD1; DNA: TGTGCCAGCAGCTTTGTGGGACAGAAAGAAGCTTTCTTT; CDR3: CASSFVGQKEAFF
size: .; J: TRBJ1-2; V: TRBV3-1/TRBV3-2; D: .; DNA: TGTGCCAGCAGCCATCCCGACAGATCTTACGGCTACACCTTC; CDR3: CASSHPDRSYGYTF
size: .; J: TRBJ1-2; V: TRBV18; D: .; DNA: TGTGCCAGCTCACCACGGAGCCTGGATGGCTACACCTTC; CDR3: CASSPRSLDGYTF
size: .; J: TRBJ1-6; V: TRBV27; D: TRBD1; DNA: TGTGCCAGCAGGGACTTAGGACAGGAAAATTCACCCCTCCACTTT; CDR3: CASRDLGQENSPLHF
size: .; J: TRBJ2-7; V: TRBV6-5; D: TRBD1; DNA: TGTGCCAGCAGTTTTACAGGGGGCTACGAGCAGTACTTC; CDR3: CASSFTGGYEQYF
size: .; J: TRBJ1-3; V: TRBV16; D: .; DNA: TGTGCCAGCAGCGCCGCTCCTGACAGCTCTGGAAACACCATATATTTT; CDR3: CASSAAPDSSGNTIYF
size: .; J: TRBJ2-2; V: TRBV29-1; D: .; DNA: TGCAGCGTTGATCGGGGGGCCGACACCGGGGAGCTGTTTTTT; CDR3: CSVDRGADTGELFF
size: .; J: TRBJ2-2; V: TRBV11-2; D: .; DNA: TGTGCCAGCAGCACGTTCCAGGGAAAAGTTGGGGAGCTGTTTTTT; CDR3: CASSTFQGKVGELFF
size: .; J: TRBJ2-3; V: TRBV19; D: TRBD2; DNA: TGTGCCAGTAGCCCCGGGGCGGGGGGCACAGATACGCAGTATTTT; CDR3: CASSPGAGGTDTQYF
size: .; J: TRBJ2-3; V: TRBV5-1; D: TRBD2; DNA: TGCGCCAGCAGCTTTCCAGCGGGGGGGCGGGAAGATACGCAGTATTTT; CDR3: CASSFPAGGREDTQYF
size: .; J: TRBJ2-5; V: TRBV3-1/TRBV3-2; D: .; DNA: TGTGCCAGCAGCCCACGGTGGGCCCAAGAGACCCAGTACTTC; CDR3: CASSPRWAQETQYF
size: .; J: TRBJ2-7; V: TRBV5-5; D: TRBD1; DNA: TGTGCCAGCAGCCATAACGATGGACAGGCGCGGACCTCCTACGAGCAGTACTTC; CDR3: CASSHNDGQARTSYEQYF
size: few; J: TRBJ1-6; V: TRBV6-5; D: .; DNA: TGTGCCAGCACCTTGCGCCGGGGGGATTCACCCCTCCACTTT; CDR3: CASTLRRGDSPLHF
size: .; J: TRBJ1-2; V: TRBV27; D: .; DNA: TGTGCCAGCAGCCGAGGGGGAGGGAATGGCTACACCTTC; CDR3: CASSRGGGNGYTF
size: .; J: TRBJ2-7; V: TRBV3-1/TRBV3-2; D: .; DNA: TGTGCCAGCAGCCAGGGGGGGACAGGCTCCTACGAGCAGTACTTC; CDR3: CASSQGGTGSYEQYF
size: .; J: TRBJ2-3; V: TRBV2; D: TRBD1; DNA: TGTGCCAGCAGTGATGACAGGGAAATTCGGGATACGCAGTATTTT; CDR3: CASSDDREIRDTQYF
size: .; J: TRBJ1-3; V: TRBV15; D: .; DNA: TGTGCCACCAGCAGGGGGCAAGGAAACACCATATATTTT; CDR3: CATSRGQGNTIYF
size: .; J: TRBJ1-4; V: TRBV30; D: .; DNA: TGTGCCTGGAGTGCGGACAGCGCTTCAGAAAAACTGTTTTTT; CDR3: CAWSADSASEKLFF